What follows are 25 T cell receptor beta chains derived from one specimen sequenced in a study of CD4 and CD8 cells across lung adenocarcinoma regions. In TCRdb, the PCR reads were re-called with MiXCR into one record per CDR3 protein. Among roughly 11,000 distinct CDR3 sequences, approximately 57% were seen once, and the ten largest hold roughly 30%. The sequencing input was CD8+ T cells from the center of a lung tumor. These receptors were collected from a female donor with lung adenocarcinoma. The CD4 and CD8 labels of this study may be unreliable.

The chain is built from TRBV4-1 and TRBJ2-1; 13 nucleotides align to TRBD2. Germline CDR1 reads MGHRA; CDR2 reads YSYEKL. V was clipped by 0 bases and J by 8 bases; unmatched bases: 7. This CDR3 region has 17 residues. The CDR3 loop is CASSQDPGLAGAYEQFF. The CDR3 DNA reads TGCGCCAGCAGCCAAGACCCCGGACTAGCGGGAGCCTATGAGCAGTTCTTC.

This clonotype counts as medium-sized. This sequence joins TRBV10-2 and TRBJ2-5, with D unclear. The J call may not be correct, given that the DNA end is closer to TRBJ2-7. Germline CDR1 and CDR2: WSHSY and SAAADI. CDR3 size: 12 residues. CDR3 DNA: TGCGCCAGCAGTGGTCAGTTCTACGAGCAGTACTTC. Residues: CASSGQFYEQYF.

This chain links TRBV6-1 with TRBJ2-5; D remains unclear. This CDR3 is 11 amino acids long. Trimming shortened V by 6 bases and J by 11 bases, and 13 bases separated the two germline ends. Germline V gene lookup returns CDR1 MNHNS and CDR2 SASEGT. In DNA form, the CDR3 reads TGTGCCAGCAGCTCGACTGCACGGCAGTACTTC. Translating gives CASSSTARQYF.

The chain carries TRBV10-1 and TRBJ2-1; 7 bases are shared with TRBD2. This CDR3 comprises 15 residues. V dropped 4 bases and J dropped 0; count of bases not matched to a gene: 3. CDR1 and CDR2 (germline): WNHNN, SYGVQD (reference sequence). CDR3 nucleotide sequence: TGCGCCAGCAGTGTGGGGGGGGTCTCCTACAATGAGCAGTTCTTC. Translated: CASSVGGVSYNEQFF.

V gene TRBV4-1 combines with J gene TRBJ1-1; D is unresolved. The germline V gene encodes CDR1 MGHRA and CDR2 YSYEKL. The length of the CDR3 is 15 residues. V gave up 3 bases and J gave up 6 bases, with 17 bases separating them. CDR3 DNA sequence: TGCGCCAGCAGCCAGGAAACGAGATTGGTGCCTGAAGCTTTCTTT. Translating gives CASSQETRLVPEAFF.

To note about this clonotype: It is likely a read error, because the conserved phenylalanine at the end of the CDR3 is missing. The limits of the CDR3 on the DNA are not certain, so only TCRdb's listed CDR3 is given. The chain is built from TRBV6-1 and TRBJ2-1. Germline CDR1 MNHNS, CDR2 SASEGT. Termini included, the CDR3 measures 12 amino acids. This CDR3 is CASKVLLGVTGA.

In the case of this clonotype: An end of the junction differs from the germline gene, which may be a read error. In DNA form, the CDR3 reads TGTGCCATCAGTGAGTCCCACGGGGAGCAGTTTTTC. Translated, it gives CAISESHGEQFF. V is TRBV10-3 and J is TRBJ2-2; D possibly corresponds to TRBD2 (5 bases). CDR3 size: 12 residues. CDR1 and CDR2 from the germline V gene are ENHRY and SYGVKD.

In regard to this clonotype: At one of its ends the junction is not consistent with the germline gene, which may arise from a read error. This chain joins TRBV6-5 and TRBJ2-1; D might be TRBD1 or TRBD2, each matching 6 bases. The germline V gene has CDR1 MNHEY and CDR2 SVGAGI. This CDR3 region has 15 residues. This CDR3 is CASGFSGASSDKQYF. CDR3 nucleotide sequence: TGTGCCAGCGGATTCTCGGGGGCTAGCAGCGATAAGCAGTATTTC.

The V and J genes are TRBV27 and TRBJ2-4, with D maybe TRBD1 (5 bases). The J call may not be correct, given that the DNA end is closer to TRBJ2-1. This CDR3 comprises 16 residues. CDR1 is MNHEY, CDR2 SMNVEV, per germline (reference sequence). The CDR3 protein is CASRLSQGSLSGTQFF. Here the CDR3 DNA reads TGTGCCAGCAGGTTAAGTCAGGGTTCTCTTTCAGGAACCCAGTTCTTC.

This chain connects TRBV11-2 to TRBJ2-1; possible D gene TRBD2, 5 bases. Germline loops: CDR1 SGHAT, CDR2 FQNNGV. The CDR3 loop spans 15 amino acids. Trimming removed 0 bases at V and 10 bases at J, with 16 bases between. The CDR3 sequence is CASSLEPAANAEQFF. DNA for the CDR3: TGTGCCAGCAGCTTAGAACCAGCGGCGAACGCCGAGCAGTTCTTC.

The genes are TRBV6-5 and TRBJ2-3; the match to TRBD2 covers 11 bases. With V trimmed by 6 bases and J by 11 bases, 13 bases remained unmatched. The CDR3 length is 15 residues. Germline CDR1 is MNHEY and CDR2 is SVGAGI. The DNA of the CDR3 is TGTGCCAGCAGATTCTCGGGGACTAGCGGCGATGAGCAGTATTTT. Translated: CASRFSGTSGDEQYF.

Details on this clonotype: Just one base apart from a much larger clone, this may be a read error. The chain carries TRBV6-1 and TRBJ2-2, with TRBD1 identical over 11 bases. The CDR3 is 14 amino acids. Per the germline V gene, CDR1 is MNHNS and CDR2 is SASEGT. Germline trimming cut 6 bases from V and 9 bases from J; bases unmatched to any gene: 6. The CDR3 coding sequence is TGTGCCAGCAGCAGGGACAGGGGGACCCGGGAGCTGTTTTTT. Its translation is CASSRDRGTRELFF.

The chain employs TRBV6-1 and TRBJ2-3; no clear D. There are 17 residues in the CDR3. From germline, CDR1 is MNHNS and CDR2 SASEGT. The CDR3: CVCGRGLQAVSTDTQYF. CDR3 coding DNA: TGTGTTTGTGGTCGAGGCCTCCAGGCTGTGAGCACAGATACGCAGTATTTT.

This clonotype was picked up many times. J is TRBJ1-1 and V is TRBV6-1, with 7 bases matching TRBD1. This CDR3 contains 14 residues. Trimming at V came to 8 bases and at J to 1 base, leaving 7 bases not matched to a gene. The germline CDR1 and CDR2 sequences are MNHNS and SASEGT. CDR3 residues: CASRDSLWNTEAFF. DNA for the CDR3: TGTGCCAGCCGGGACAGCCTCTGGAACACTGAAGCTTTCTTT.

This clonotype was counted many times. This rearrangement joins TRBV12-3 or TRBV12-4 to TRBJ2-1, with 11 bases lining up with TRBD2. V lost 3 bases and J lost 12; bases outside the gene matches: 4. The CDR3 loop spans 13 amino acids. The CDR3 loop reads CASSFLAGGSQFF. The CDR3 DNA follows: TGTGCCAGCAGTTTTCTAGCGGGGGGATCGCAGTTCTTC.

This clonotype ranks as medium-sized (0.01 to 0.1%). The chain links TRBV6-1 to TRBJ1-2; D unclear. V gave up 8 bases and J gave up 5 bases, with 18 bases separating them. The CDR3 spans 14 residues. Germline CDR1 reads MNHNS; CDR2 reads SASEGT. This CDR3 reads CASSLGQENYGYTF. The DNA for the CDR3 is TGTGCCAGCTCACTTGGGCAGGAAAATTATGGCTACACCTTC.

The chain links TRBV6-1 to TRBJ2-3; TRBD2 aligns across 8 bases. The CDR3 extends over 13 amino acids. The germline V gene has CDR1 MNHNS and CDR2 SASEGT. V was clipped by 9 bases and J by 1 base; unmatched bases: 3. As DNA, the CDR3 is TGTGCCAGTCGTAGCGGGGGCACAGATACGCAGTATTTT. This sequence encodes CASRSGGTDTQYF.

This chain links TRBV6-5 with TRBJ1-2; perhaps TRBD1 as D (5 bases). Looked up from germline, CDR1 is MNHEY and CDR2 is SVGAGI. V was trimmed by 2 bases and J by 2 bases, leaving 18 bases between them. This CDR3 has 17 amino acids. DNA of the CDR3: TGTGCCAGCAGTTACATGGGAGCCGCAGGGACCAACTATGGCTACACCTTC. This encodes CASSYMGAAGTNYGYTF.

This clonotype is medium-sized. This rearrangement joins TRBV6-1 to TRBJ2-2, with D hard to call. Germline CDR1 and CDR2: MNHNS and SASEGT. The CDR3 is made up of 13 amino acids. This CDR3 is CDPWWLKCGELFF. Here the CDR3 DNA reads TGTGATCCTTGGTGGTTGAAGTGCGGGGAGCTGTTTTTT.

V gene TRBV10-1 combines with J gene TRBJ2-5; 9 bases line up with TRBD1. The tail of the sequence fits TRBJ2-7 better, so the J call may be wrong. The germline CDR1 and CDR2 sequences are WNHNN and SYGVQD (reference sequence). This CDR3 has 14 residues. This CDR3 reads CASSDRTGAYEQYF. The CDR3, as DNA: TGCGCCAGCAGTGACAGGACAGGGGCCTACGAGCAGTACTTC.

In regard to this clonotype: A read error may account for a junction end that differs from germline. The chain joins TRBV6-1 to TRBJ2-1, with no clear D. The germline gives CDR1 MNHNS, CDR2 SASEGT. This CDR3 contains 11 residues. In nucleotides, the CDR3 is TGTGCGAGCGTGAGGCGAGATACGCAGTTCTTT. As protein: CASVRRDTQFF.

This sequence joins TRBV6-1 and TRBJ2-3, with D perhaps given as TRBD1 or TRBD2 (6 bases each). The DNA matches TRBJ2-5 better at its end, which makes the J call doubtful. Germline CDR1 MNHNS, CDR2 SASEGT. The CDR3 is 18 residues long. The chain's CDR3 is CASSPVGGLDLVVETQYF. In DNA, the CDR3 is TGTGCCAGCAGTCCCGTGGGGGGCCTCGATCTTGTTGTGGAGACCCAGTACTTC.

The CDR3 protein is CASTWASGPTDTQYF. The CDR3 coding sequence is TGTGCCAGCACCTGGGCTAGCGGACCCACAGATACGCAGTATTTT. This rearrangement joins TRBV6-1 to TRBJ2-3; 7 bases align to TRBD2. V lost 7 bases and J lost 2; bases outside the gene matches: 9. Germline V gene sequence: CDR1 MNHNS, CDR2 SASEGT. The CDR3 loop spans 15 amino acids.

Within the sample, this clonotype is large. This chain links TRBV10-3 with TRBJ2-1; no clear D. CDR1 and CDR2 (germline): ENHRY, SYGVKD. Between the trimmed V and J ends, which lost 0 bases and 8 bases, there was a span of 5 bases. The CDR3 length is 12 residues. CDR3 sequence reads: CAISESQDEQFF. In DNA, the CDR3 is TGTGCCATCAGTGAGTCCCAAGATGAGCAGTTCTTC.

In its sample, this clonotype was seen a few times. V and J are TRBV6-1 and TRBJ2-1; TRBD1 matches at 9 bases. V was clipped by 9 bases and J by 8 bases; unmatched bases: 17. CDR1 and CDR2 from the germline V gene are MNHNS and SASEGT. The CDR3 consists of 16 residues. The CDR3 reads CASDKDRGGGGDEQFF. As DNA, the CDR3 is TGTGCCAGTGACAAGGACAGGGGCGGCGGGGGCGATGAGCAGTTCTTC.